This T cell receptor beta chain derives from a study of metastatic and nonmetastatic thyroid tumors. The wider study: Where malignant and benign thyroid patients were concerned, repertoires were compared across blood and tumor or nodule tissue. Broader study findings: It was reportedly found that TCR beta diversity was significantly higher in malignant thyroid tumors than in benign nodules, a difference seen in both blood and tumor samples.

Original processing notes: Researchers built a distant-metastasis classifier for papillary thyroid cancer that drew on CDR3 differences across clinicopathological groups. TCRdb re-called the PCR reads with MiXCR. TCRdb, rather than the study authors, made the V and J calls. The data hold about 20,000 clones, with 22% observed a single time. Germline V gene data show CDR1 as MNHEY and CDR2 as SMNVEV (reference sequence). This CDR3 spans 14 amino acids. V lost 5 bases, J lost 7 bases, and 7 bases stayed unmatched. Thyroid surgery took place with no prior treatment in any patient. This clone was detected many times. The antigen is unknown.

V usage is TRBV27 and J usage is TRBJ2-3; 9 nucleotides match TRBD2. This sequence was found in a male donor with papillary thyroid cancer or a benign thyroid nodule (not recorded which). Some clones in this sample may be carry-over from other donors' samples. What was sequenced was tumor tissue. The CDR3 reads CASSTTSGHYTQYF. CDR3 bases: TGTGCCAGCAGTACTACTAGCGGGCACTATACGCAGTATTTT.